This entry describes one T cell receptor beta chain. Its antigen is undetermined. The CDR3 extends over 18 amino acids. CDR1 and CDR2 (germline): SNHLY, FYNNEI. V dropped 8 bases and J dropped 2 bases, with 27 bases sitting between them. Primers for the PCR totalled 60 Vbeta and 13 Jbeta. Profiled with immunoSEQ multiplex PCR; TCRdb holds only in-frame clones, not every one. The table lists about 130,000 clones, about 82% of them singletons. The data are from a study of cytomegalovirus exposure and HLA in healthy donors. Study results and limitations: TCR association rates varied by HLA locus in a later analysis, with DRB1 highest and HLA-C lowest.

The V and J genes are TRBV2 and TRBJ1-2; TRBD1 is a possible D gene (5 bases). Sequenced sample: PBMCs. This clonotype originated in a man under 40 in good health and CMV-seronegative. The CDR3 DNA reads TGTGCCAGCCCTGCGGAGATCGGGGGACTAAACGTCAACTATGGCTACACCTTC. Translated, it gives CASPAEIGGLNVNYGYTF.